This T cell receptor (beta chain) was obtained from a study of blood T cell repertoires in COVID-19. TCRdb's copy holds only in-frame clones and misses some; the assay was immunoSEQ multiplex PCR. The table shows over 75,000 clones, with around four fifths occurring only once. J was trimmed by 2 bases and V by 3 bases; bases with no gene match: 2. CDR3 length: 17 amino acids. CDR1 and CDR2 (germline): KGHSH, LQKENI. This chain joins TRBV18 and TRBJ2-3; 16 positions agree with TRBD2. The TCR was taken from a human donor in a cohort sampled during active COVID-19. The specimen was peripheral blood. The CDR3 DNA is TGTGCCAGCTCACCGGGACTAGCGGGGGGGCCCACAGATACGCAGTATTTT. It yields the protein CASSPGLAGGPTDTQYF. Supplemented by reference TRBV18 and TRBJ2-3, the full variable domain reads NAGVMQNPRHLVRRRGQEARLRCSPMKGHSHVYWYRQLPEEGLKFMVYLQKENIIDESGMPKERFSAEFPKEGPSILRIQQVVRGDSAAYFCASSPGLAGGPTDTQYFGPGTRLTVL.